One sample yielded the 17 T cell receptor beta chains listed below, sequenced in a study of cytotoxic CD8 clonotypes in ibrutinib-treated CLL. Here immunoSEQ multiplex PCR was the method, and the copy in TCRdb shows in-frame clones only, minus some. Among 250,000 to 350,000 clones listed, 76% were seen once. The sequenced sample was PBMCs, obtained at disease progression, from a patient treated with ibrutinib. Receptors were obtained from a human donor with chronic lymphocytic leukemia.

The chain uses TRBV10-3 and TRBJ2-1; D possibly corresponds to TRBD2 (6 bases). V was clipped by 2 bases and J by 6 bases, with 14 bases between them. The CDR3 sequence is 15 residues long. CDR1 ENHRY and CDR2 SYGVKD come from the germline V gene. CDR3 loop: CAISEIGGRGNEQFF. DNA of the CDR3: TGTGCCATCAGTGAGATCGGAGGGCGGGGCAATGAGCAGTTCTTC.

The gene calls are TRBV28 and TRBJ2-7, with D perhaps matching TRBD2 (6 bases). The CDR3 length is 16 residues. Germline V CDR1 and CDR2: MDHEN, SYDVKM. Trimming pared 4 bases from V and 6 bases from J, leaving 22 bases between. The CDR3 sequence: CASSSPPGLPTLEQYF. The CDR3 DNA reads TGTGCCAGCAGTTCACCCCCGGGACTTCCTACCCTCGAGCAGTACTTC.

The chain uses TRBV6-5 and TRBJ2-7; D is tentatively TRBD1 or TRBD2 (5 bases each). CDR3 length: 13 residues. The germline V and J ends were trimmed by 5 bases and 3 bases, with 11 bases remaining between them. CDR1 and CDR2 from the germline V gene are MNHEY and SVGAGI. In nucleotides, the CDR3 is TGTGCCAGCAGTGGGGGACGGATCTACGAGCAGTACTTC. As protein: CASSGGRIYEQYF.

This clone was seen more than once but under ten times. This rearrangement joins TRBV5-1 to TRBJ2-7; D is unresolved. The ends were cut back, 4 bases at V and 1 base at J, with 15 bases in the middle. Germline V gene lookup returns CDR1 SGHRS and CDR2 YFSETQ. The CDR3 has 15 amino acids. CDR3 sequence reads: CASSPRTWRSYEQYF. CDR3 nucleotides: TGCGCCAGCAGCCCACGGACGTGGAGATCCTACGAGCAGTACTTC.

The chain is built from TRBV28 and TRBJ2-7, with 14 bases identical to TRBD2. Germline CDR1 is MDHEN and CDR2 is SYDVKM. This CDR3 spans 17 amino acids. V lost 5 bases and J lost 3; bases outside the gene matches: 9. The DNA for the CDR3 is TGTGCCAGCAGTCCTGGGACTAGCGGGAGTCGGAACTACGAGCAGTACTTC. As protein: CASSPGTSGSRNYEQYF. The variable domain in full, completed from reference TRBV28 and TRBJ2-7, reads DVKVTQSSRYLVKRTGEKVFLECVQDMDHENMFWYRQDPGLGLRLIYFSYDVKMKEKGDIPEGYSVSREKKERFSLILESASTNQTSMYLCASSPGTSGSRNYEQYFGPGTRLTVT.

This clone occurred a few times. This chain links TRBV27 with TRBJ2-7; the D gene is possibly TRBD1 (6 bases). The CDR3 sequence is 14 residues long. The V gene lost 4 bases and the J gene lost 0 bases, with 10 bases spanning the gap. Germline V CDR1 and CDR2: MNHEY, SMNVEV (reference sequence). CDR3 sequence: CASSSGQHSYEQYF. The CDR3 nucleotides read TGTGCCAGCAGTTCTGGACAGCACTCCTACGAGCAGTACTTC.

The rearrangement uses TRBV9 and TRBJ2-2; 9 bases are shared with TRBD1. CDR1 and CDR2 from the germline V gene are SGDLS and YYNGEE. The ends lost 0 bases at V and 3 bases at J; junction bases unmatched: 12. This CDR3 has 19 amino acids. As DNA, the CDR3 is TGTGCCAGCAGCGTAGCGCCACGACTGGACAGGGGACACACCGGGGAGCTGTTTTTT. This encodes CASSVAPRLDRGHTGELFF.

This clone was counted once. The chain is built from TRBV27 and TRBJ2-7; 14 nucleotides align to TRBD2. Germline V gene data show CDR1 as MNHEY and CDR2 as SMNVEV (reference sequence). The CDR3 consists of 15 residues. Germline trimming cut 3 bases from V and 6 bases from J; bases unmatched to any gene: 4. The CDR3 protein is CASSLGTSGRPEQYF. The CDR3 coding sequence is TGTGCCAGCAGTTTGGGGACTAGCGGGAGACCCGAGCAGTACTTC.

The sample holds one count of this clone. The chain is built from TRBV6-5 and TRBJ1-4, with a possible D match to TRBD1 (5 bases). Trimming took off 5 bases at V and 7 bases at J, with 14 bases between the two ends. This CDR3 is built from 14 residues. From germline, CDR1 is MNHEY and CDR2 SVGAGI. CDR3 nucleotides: TGTGCCAGCAGTGTGGGACGGAAGGGTGAAAAACTGTTTTTT. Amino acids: CASSVGRKGEKLFF.

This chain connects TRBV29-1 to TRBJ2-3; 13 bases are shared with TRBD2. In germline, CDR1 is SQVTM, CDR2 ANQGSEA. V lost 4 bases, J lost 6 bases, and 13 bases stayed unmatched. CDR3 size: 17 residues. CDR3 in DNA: TGCAGCGTTGTCCTTGGGACTAGCGGGGAAAACTGGGATACGCAGTATTTT. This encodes CSVVLGTSGENWDTQYF.

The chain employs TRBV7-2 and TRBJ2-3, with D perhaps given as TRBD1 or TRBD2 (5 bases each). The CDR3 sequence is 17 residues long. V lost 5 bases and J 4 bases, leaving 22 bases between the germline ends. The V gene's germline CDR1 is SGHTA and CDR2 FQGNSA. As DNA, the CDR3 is TGTGCCAGCAGCCAACGGACCGGGACCCATCGGGCAGATACGCAGTATTTT. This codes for CASSQRTGTHRADTQYF.

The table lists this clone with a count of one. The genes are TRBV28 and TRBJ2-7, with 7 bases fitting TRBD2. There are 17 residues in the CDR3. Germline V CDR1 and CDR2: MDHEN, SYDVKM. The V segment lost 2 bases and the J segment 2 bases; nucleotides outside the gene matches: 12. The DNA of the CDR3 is TGTGCCAGCAGTTTACGGTGGGCGGGAGCGGATCCCTACGAGCAGTACTTC. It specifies CASSLRWAGADPYEQYF.

The chain's CDR3 is CASSVGFVHAPQGYTF. Here the CDR3 DNA reads TGTGCCAGCAGCGTAGGTTTCGTACATGCTCCCCAGGGCTACACCTTC. V gene TRBV9 combines with J gene TRBJ1-2; no definite D call. Germline V gene data show CDR1 as SGDLS and CDR2 as YYNGEE. This CDR3 is 16 amino acids long. With 0 bases removed from V and 8 bases from J, the gap between germline ends came to 20 bases.

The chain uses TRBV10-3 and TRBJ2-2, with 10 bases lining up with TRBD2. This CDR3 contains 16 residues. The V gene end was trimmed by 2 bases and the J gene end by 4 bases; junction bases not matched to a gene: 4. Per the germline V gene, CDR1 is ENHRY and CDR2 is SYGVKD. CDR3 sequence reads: CAISEGASGSTGELFF. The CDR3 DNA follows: TGTGCCATCAGTGAGGGGGCTAGCGGGAGCACCGGGGAGCTGTTTTTT.

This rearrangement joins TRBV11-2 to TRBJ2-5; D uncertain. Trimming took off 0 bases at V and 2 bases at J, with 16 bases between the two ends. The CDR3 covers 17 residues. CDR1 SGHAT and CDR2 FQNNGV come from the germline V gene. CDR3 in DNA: TGTGCCAGCAGCTTAGACCTGGGTTGGGCAGCACAAGAGACCCAGTACTTC. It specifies CASSLDLGWAAQETQYF.

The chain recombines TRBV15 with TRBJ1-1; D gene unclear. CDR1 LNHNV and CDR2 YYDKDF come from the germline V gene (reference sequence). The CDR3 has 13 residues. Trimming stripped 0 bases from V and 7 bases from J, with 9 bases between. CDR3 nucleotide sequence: TGTGCCACCAGCAGAGATATTATGCTTGAAGCTTTCTTT. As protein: CATSRDIMLEAFF.

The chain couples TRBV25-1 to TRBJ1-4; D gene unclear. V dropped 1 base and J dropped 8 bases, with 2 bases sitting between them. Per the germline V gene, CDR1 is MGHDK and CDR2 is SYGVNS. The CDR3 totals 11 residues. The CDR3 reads CASSEWEKLFF. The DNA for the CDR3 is TGTGCCAGCAGTGAATGGGAAAAACTGTTTTTT.